Presented here are 10 T cell receptor beta chains from one specimen sequenced in a study of CD8 T cells in ankylosing spondylitis. TCRdb reprocessed the 5' RACE reads via MiXCR and lists one record per CDR3 protein. The data hold about 160,000 distinct CDR3 sequences, with more than 40% observed a single time. The sequenced sample consisted of synovial fluid, either unsorted or a sorted T cell fraction (not recorded which). These receptors came from a male donor with ankylosing spondylitis.

The genes are TRBV5-1 and TRBJ1-1, with unresolved D. The CDR3 covers 14 residues. Germline V gives CDR1 SGHRS, CDR2 YFSETQ. Trimming took off 4 bases at V and 1 base at J, with 11 bases between the two ends. CDR3 region: CASSPYGGNTEAFF. DNA for the CDR3: TGCGCCAGCAGCCCGTACGGTGGGAACACTGAAGCTTTCTTT.

In its sample, this clonotype is medium-sized. The DNA for the CDR3 is TGTGCCACCAGTGATATACTCCTCGACAGCGGTGAGCAGTTCTTC. As protein: CATSDILLDSGEQFF. V usage is TRBV24-1 and J usage is TRBJ2-1; D could derive from TRBD1 or TRBD2 (5 bases each). Germline CDR1 reads KGHDR; CDR2 reads SFDVKD. With 3 bases removed from V and 9 bases from J, the gap between germline ends came to 17 bases. The CDR3 length is 15 residues.

The rearrangement joins TRBV12-3 or TRBV12-4 to TRBJ1-2, with D unclear. This CDR3 has 12 residues. The V gene lost 2 bases and the J gene lost 6 bases, with 7 bases spanning the gap. The CDR3 DNA reads as TGTGCCAGCAGTTTACGGGGTGATGGCTACACCTTC. Residues: CASSLRGDGYTF.

This chain connects TRBV7-6 to TRBJ2-2; either TRBD1 or TRBD2 may fit D (6 bases each). Trimming shortened V by 5 bases and J by 2 bases, and 12 bases separated the two germline ends. Looked up from germline, CDR1 is SGHVS and CDR2 is FNYEAQ. The CDR3 is 15 residues long. This CDR3 reads CASSGGTTNTGELFF. The CDR3 DNA reads TGTGCCAGCAGCGGCGGGACAACTAACACCGGGGAGCTGTTTTTT.

This clonotype came up once. The V and J genes are TRBV5-1 and TRBJ2-7; TRBD1 aligns across 10 bases. V shed 4 bases, J shed 3 bases, and the junction held 16 bases outside the gene matches. CDR3 size: 18 residues. Germline V lookup: CDR1 SGHRS, CDR2 YFSETQ. CDR3 coding DNA: TGCGCCAGCAGCCTGGGTATTCGGGTGGGGGACAGGGGCTACGAGCAGTACTTC. This translates into CASSLGIRVGDRGYEQYF.

Ten or more counts support this clonotype. CDR3 nucleotide sequence: TGTGCCAGCAGTTTTACGGGCACCGGGGAGCTGTTTTTT. This codes for CASSFTGTGELFF. The V call is TRBV12-3 or TRBV12-4, the J call TRBJ2-2, with unresolved D. Trimming left V 3 bases short and J 4 bases short, with 6 bases between. The CDR3 spans 13 residues.

This clonotype was found once. This sequence joins TRBV3-1 and TRBJ1-2, with D uncertain. The CDR3 loop spans 15 amino acids. V lost 0 bases and J 4 bases, leaving 12 bases between the germline ends. From germline, CDR1 is LGHDT and CDR2 YNNKEL (reference sequence). CDR3 protein: CASSQETIYPYGYTF. Here the CDR3 DNA reads TGTGCCAGCAGCCAAGAGACCATCTACCCCTATGGCTACACCTTC.

This clonotype showed up many times. The chain combines TRBV3-1 with TRBJ1-5; 7 nucleotides agree with TRBD1. V lost 3 bases to trimming and J lost 4 bases; unmatched junction nucleotides: 9. The CDR3 extends over 16 amino acids. Germline V CDR1 and CDR2: LGHDT, YNNKEL (reference sequence). CDR3 nucleotides: TGTGCCAGCAGCCATGGGGACAGCCATCGGAATCAGCCCCAGCATTTT. Its protein is CASSHGDSHRNQPQHF.

The rearrangement joins TRBV4-3 to TRBJ2-4, with TRBD2 identical over 7 bases. V trimming: 4 bases; J trimming: 0 bases; junction bases outside the gene matches: 9. CDR3 size: 17 residues. The germline V gene has CDR1 LGHNA and CDR2 YSLEER. The DNA for the CDR3 is TGCGCCAGCAGCCCCTCTAGCGGAACACTAGCCAAAAACATTCAGTACTTC. Translated: CASSPSSGTLAKNIQYF.

This clonotype showed up just a few times. The J gene is TRBJ2-1, the V gene TRBV9, with TRBD2 as a possible D gene (5 bases). V gave up 0 bases and J gave up 4 bases, with 11 bases separating them. This CDR3 is built from 15 residues. CDR1 SGDLS and CDR2 YYNGEE come from the germline V gene. The CDR3 DNA sequence: TGTGCCAGCAGCGTAGGAACGGGGTCTTACAATGAGCAGTTCTTC. This sequence encodes CASSVGTGSYNEQFF.